This T cell receptor (beta chain) was recorded in a study of vaccination effects on CD4 cells after COVID-19 (dated by TCRdb to between 2021 and 2023). Notes on the research overall: Each participant got two doses of an mRNA SARS-CoV-2 vaccine, either BNT162b2 or mRNA-1273. Altogether, nine to ten COVID-19 convalescent patients and a few SARS-CoV-2-naive healthy vaccine recipients made up the full study. SARS-CoV-2 spike-specific CD4+ TCR repertoires from before and after mRNA vaccination were compared in COVID-19 convalescent patients and in infection-naive vaccine recipients. Cultures from other donors in the study were sequenced with the Oncomine TCR Beta short-read assay on an Illumina iSeq 100. The paper's findings and limits, for the study overall: In healthy vaccine recipients, vaccine-induced clones were almost all SARS-CoV-2 mono-reactive, with only 1 of 255 cross-reactive with common cold coronaviruses. Marked clonal contraction was observed in both infection-induced and vaccine-induced clones at late post-vaccination timepoints, consistent with waning T cell responses. The study was limited by a small number of convalescent patients, and early post-infection timepoints were lacking.

About this clone: Its antigen is currently not known. Per-base qualities were not stored, and no clone one base away is much larger.

Receptor amplification or capture employed the immunoSEQ multiplex PCR assay. DNA from the cultured and isolated CD4+ T cells underwent TCR beta CDR3 sequencing. The original methods were these. The analysis removed non-productive TCR sequences, trimmed reads to the CDR3 region, and retained only CDR3s that were 7 or more amino acids long. Antigen-specific clonotypes were identified using the MANAFEST web app by comparison of expansion in peptide wells against reference cultures. For clones to be considered positive, expansion at FDR<0.05 versus reference and all other wells, an odds ratio above 5, and a frequency above 0.1% in two replicate wells were required. A clonotype was called cross-reactive if it was significantly expanded both in SARS-CoV-2 spike wells and in at least one common cold coronavirus spike condition. CDR3 similarity was assessed by Levenshtein distance with the stringdist R package, and unrooted trees were built with ape in R 3.6.1. TCRdb retrieved this table from immuneACCESS and kept in-frame rearrangements only. Not all clones are present; in checked studies, unresolved V genes account for under half, and no reason is known for the remainder. From that table come the V and J calls and clone size; the DNA was used to work out D and trimming. In this sample the table shows tens of thousands of clones, about four fifths of which occur a single time. The top ten clonotypes cover roughly 2.4% of the sample.

In the ViraFEST assay, PBMC were stimulated with viral peptide pools, and TCR sequencing was then used to find antigen-specific CD4+ T cell clonotypes based on their expansion. After roughly 11 days of culture, CD4+ T cells were isolated with the EasySep CD4+ T cell isolation kit. None of the healthy vaccine recipients had a prior SARS-CoV-2 infection, which was confirmed by nucleocapsid antibody tests that came back negative both before and after vaccination. Approximately 2 million PBMC per well were cultured in IMDM with roughly 5% human AB serum, 7.5 to 10 IU/ml IL-2 and gentamicin, plus 10 ug/ml peptides. On days 3 and 7, half of the culture medium was replaced with fresh IL-2-containing medium. Unless noted otherwise, every peptide stimulation condition was cultured in triplicate wells. PBMC were separated from whole blood using Ficoll-Paque Plus gradient centrifugation and were then either cryopreserved at -140C or used fresh. Overlapping peptide pools spanned the spike proteins of SARS-CoV-2 and the common cold coronaviruses HCoV-NL63, HCoV-OC43 and HCoV-229E. The QIAamp micro DNA kit was used to extract genomic DNA from the cultured CD4+ T cells.

This TCR came from a human donor who received a COVID-19 vaccine. The source material was CD4+ T cells from PBMCs cultured with HCoV-229E spike peptides, sampled before COVID-19 vaccination. This sample's cell subset or site label indicates: HCoV-229E spike overlapping peptide pool stimulation.

CDR3 reads: CASSYNTGTGVGELFF. Read as DNA, the sequence is TGCGCCAGCAGTTATAACACCGGGACAGGGGTCGGGGAGCTGTTTTTT. This chain joins TRBV5-1 to TRBJ2-2, with 10 bases in between that match TRBD1. Spanning cysteine to phenylalanine, the CDR3 consists of 16 amino acids. Just the 48-base CDR3 DNA is kept, in frame starting at base 1. V has 5 bases trimmed and J has 7 bases trimmed; junction bases matching no gene number 11. CDR1 SGHRS and CDR2 YFSETQ are derived from the germline V gene.